The TCR beta chain described here comes from a study of early T cells in non-severe SARS-CoV-2 infection. Study outcomes and limitations: VDJdb-based matching was biased toward anti-spike CD8 responses and missed private and CD4 specificities.

The ends were cut back, 2 bases at V and 2 bases at J, with 6 bases in the middle. Germline CDR1 reads SGHAT; CDR2 reads FQNNGV. The CDR3 covers 13 residues. This clonotype was seen more than once but under ten times. Its antigen is currently unknown. TCRdb fed the 5' RACE reads into MiXCR, producing one record per CDR3 protein. The sample lists some 100,000 distinct CDR3 sequences; roughly 15% were seen once. The clonotype was recovered from an adult who was a healthcare worker with PCR-confirmed SARS-CoV-2 infection or an uninfected control (not recorded which). The chain uses TRBV11-2 and TRBJ2-5; the D is unclear. The sequencing input was whole blood. The CDR3 region is CASSLPVQETQYF. The CDR3 DNA reads as TGTGCCAGCAGCTTACCGGTACAAGAGACCCAGTACTTC.